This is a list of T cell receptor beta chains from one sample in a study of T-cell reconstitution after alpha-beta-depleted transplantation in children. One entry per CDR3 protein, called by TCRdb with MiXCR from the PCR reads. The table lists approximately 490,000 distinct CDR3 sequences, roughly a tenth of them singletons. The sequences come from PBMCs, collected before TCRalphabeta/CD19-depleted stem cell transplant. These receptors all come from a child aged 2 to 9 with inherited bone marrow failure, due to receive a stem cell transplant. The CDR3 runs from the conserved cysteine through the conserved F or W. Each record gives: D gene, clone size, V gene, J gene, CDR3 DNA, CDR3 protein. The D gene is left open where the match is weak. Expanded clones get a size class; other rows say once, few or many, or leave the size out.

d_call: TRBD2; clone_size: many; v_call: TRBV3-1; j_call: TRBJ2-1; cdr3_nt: TGTGCCAGCAGACTAGCGGGAGAAAGTGAGCAGTTCTTC; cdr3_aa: CASRLAGESEQFF
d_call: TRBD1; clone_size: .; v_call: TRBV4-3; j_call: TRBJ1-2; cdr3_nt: TGCGCCAGCAGCCAAGATGGACAGGGAGAAGTCTATGGCTACACCTTC; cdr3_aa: CASSQDGQGEVYGYTF
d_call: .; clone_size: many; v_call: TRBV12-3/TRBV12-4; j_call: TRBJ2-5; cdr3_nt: TGTGCCAGCAGTTTTAGGACCGTTGAGACCCAGTACTTC; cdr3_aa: CASSFRTVETQYF
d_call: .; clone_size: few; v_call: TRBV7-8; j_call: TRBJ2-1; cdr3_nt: TGTGCCAGCAGCTTAGTCCGCGGACTGCTAAAATACAATGAGCAGTTCTTC; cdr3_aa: CASSLVRGLLKYNEQFF
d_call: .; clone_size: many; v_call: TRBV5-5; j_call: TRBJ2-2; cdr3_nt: TGTGCCAGCAGCTGGTGGCTAGCCACCGGGGAGCTGTTTTTT; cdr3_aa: CASSWWLATGELFF
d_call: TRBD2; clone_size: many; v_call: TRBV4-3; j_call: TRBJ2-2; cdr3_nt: TGCGCCAGCAGCCATAAAGCGGGAGGAGCCGGGGAGCTGTTTTTT; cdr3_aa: CASSHKAGGAGELFF
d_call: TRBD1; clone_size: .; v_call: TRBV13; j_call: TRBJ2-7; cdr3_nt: TGTGCCAGCAGCGGCCGGACAGGGGCCTACGAGCAGTACTTC; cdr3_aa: CASSGRTGAYEQYF
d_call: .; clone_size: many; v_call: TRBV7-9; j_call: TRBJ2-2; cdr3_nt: TGTGCCAGCAGCTTAGCAGTTTCGGGCAGGGCCACCGGGGAGCTGTTTTTT; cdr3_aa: CASSLAVSGRATGELFF
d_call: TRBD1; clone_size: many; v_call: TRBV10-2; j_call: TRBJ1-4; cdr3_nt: TGCGCCAGCACCGGACAGGGGCCGGGAAAACTGTTTTTT; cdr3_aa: CASTGQGPGKLFF
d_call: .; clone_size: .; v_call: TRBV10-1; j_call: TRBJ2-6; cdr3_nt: TGCGCCAGCAGGGTACAGGGCTCTGGGGCCAACGTCCTGACTTTC; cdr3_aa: CASRVQGSGANVLTF
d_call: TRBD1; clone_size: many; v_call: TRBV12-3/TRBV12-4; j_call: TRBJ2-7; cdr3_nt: TGTGCCAGCAGTTTAGTGGACAGGGTTGTCGAGCAGTACTTC; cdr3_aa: CASSLVDRVVEQYF
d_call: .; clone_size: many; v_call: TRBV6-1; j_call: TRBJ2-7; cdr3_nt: TGTGCCAGCAGTGAAGGCGGGCAGGGCAGCGAGCAGTACTTC; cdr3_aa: CASSEGGQGSEQYF
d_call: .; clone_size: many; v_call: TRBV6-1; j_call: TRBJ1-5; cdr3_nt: TGTGCCAGCAGTGAAGCGCCGTCCGATAGCAATCAGCCCCAGCATTTT; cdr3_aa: CASSEAPSDSNQPQHF
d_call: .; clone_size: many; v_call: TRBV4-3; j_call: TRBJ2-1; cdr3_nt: TGCGCCAGCAGCCAAGAACAAGCGGGCGAGCAGTTCTTC; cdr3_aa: CASSQEQAGEQFF
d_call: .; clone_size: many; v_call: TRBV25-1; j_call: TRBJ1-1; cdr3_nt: TGTGCCACCGCTCCAGGGGATATCACTGAAGCTTTCTTT; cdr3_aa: CATAPGDITEAFF
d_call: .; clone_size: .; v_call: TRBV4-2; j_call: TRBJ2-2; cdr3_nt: TGTGCCAGCAGCCAAGAGGGGGTCATCACCGGGGAGCTGTTTTTT; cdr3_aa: CASSQEGVITGELFF
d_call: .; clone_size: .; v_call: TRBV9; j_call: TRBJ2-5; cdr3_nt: TGTGCCAGCAGCGTAGGTGTGGCGGACCAAGAGACCCAGTACTTC; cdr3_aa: CASSVGVADQETQYF
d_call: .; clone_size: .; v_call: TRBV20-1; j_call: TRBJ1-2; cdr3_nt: TGCAGTGCCCAACCGGCGGGCAGGGGAGCTAACTATGGCTACACCTTC; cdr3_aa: CSAQPAGRGANYGYTF
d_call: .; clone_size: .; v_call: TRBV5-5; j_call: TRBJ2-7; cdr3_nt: TGTGCCAGCAGCGACGGGGGCGGGCCGAACTACGAGCAGTACTTC; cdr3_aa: CASSDGGGPNYEQYF
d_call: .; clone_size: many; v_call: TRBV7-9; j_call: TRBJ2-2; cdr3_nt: TGTGCCAGCAGCCCCCCCAGAGCGGCGAACACCGGGGAGCTGTTTTTT; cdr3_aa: CASSPPRAANTGELFF
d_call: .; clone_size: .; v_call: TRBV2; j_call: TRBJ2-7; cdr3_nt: TGTGCCAGCAGTGACCGGAACAGGGTTCTAAAGCAGTACTTC; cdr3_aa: CASSDRNRVLKQYF
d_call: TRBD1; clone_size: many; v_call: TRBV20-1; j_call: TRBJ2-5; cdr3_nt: TGCAGTGCTACCAGGGGGTTCTACCAAGAGACCCAGTACTTC; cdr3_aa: CSATRGFYQETQYF
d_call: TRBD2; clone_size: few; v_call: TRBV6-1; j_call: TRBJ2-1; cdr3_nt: TGTGCCAGCAGGGGAGGGCCGATACGGTCCTACAATGAGCAGTTCTTC; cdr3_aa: CASRGGPIRSYNEQFF
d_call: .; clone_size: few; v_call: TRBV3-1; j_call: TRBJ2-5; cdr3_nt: TGTGCCAGCAGCCAAGTCCCTACCGGACAAGAGACCCAGTACTTC; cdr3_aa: CASSQVPTGQETQYF
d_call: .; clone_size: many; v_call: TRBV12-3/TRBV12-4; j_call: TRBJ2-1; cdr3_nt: TGTGCCAGCAGTTTCGGCAATGAGCAGTTCTTC; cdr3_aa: CASSFGNEQFF
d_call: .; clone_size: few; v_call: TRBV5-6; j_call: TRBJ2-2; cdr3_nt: TGTGCCAGCAGCCTCCCCGGGAACACCGGGGAGCTGTTTTTT; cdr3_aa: CASSLPGNTGELFF
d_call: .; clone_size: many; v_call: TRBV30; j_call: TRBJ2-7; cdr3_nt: TGTGCCTGGAGTGTACAAGGGCCCCCCCACGAGCAGTACTTC; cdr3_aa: CAWSVQGPPHEQYF
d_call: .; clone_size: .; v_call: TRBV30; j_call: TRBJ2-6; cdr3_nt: TGTGCCTGGAGTCTGGGGGACCCTAGCTCTGGGGCCAACGTCCTGACTTTC; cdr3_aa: CAWSLGDPSSGANVLTF
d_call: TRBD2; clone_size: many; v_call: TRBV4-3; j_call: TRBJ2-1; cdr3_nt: TGCGCCAGCAGCCATGTGGGTCGGGGACTAGCGAAAAACAATGAGCAGTTCTTC; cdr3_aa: CASSHVGRGLAKNNEQFF
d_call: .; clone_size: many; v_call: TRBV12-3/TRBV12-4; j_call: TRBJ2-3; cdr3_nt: TGTGCCAGCGGCAGCGGGCGAGGAGATACGCAGTATTTT; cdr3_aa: CASGSGRGDTQYF
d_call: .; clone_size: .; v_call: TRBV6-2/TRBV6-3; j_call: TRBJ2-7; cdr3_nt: TGTGCCAGCAGTTACCAGTCGATCCAGTACTTC; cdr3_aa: CASSYQSIQYF
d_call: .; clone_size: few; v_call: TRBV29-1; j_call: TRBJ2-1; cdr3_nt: TGCAGCGTCTGGGACACCCAGGCCTACAATGAGCAGTTCTTC; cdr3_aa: CSVWDTQAYNEQFF
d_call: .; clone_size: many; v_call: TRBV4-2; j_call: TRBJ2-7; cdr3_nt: TGTGCCAGCAGCCAAGATCTAATTTTCTCTAGCCTAGGGGAGCAGTACTTC; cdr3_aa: CASSQDLIFSSLGEQYF
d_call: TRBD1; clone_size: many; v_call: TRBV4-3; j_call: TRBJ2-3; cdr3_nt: TGCGCCAGCAGCCAAGCGCGCTCACAGGGGGCGCAAACAGATACGCAGTATTTT; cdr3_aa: CASSQARSQGAQTDTQYF
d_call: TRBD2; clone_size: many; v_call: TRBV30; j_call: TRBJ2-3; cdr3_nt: TGTGCCTGGAGTGGGGGACTACACTTCACAGATACGCAGTATTTT; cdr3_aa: CAWSGGLHFTDTQYF
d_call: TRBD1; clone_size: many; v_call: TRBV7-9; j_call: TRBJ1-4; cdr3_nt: TGTGCCAGCAGCTTTCGGGGACAGGGAAAGGAAAAACTGTTTTTT; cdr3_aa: CASSFRGQGKEKLFF
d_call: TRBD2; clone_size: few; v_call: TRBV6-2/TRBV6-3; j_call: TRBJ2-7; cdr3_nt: TGTGCCAGCAGTGGACTAGCGGGAGGTTTGGTCGTCTACGAGCAGTACTTC; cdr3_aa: CASSGLAGGLVVYEQYF
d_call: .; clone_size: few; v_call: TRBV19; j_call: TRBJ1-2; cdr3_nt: TGTGCCAGTAGTATCGGACAGTATGGCTACACCTTC; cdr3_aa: CASSIGQYGYTF
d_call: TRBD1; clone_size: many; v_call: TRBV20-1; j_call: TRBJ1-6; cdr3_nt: TGCAGTGCCCGGGCAGGGGGGGATTCACCCCTCCACTTT; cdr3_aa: CSARAGGDSPLHF
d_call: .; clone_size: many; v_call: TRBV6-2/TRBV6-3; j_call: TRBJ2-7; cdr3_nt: TGTGCCAGCAGAAGGGACGGTTACTACGAGCAGTACTTC; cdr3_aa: CASRRDGYYEQYF